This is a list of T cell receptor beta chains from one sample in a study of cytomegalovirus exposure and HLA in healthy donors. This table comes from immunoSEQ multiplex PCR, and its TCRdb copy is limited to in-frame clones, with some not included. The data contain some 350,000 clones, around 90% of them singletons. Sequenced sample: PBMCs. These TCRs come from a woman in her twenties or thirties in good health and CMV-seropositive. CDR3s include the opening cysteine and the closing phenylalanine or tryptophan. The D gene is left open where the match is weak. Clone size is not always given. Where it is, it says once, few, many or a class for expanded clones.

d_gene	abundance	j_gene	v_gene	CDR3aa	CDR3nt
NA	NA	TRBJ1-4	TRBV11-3	CASSNPYPDEKLFF	TGTGCCAGCAGCAACCCGTATCCCGATGAAAAACTGTTTTTT
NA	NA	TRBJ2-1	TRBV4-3	CASSQEQWRFAYNEQFF	TGCGCCAGCAGCCAAGAGCAGTGGCGCTTCGCATACAATGAGCAGTTCTTC
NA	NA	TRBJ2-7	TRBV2	CASSGQLSTYEQYF	TGTGCCAGCAGTGGACAGCTTAGTACCTACGAGCAGTACTTC
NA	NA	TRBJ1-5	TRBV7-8	CASSYTGGQGSNQPQHF	TGTGCCAGCAGCTATACCGGGGGGCAGGGAAGCAATCAGCCCCAGCATTTT
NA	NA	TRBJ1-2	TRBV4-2	CASSRSQENYGYTF	TGTGCCAGCAGCCGGTCTCAGGAAAACTATGGCTACACCTTC
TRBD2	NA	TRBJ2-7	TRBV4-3	CASSQTGTSYEQYF	TGCGCCAGCAGCCAAACCGGGACTAGCTACGAGCAGTACTTC
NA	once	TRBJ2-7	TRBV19	CASSPLRGNIYEQYF	TGTGCCAGTAGTCCCCTCCGGGGGAACATCTACGAGCAGTACTTC
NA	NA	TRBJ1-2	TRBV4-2	CASSQAPSPSTRDLGYGYTF	TGTGCCAGCAGCCAAGCTCCCTCACCCTCCACCAGGGACCTGGGGTATGGCTACACCTTC
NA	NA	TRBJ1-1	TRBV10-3	CAINRGTEAFF	TGTGCCATCAATAGGGGCACTGAAGCTTTCTTT
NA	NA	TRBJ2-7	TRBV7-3	CASSLADLGEQYF	TGTGCCAGCAGCTTAGCAGACCTGGGGGAGCAGTACTTC
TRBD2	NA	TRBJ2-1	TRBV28	CASRGTSGENEQFF	TGTGCCAGCAGGGGGACTAGCGGGGAAAATGAGCAGTTCTTC
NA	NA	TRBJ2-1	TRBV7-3	CASSLDGISSYNEQFF	TGTGCCAGCAGCTTAGACGGGATAAGCTCCTACAATGAGCAGTTCTTC
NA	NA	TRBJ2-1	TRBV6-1	CASSDLGSYNEQFF	TGTGCCAGCAGTGATTTGGGCTCCTACAATGAGCAGTTCTTC
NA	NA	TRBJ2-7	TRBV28	CASSPGTSYEQYF	TGTGCCAGCAGCCCTGGGACGTCCTACGAGCAGTACTTC
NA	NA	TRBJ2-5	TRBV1	CTSSQEWHSPARRETQYF	TGCACCAGCAGCCAAGAATGGCATAGTCCGGCCCGACGGGAGACCCAGTACTTC
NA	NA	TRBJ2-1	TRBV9	CASSVGETPYNEQFF	TGTGCCAGCAGCGTAGGGGAAACCCCATACAATGAGCAGTTCTTC
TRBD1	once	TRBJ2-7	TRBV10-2	CATSTGAYEQYF	TGCGCCACAAGCACAGGGGCCTACGAGCAGTACTTC
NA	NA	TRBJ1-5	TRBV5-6	CASSPGGPPNQPQHF	TGTGCCAGCAGCCCGGGTGGGCCGCCCAATCAGCCCCAGCATTTT
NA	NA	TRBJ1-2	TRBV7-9	CASSLTVGYTF	TGTGCCAGCAGCTTAACGGTGGGCTACACCTTC
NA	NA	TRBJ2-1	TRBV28	CASSMRGTGNHNEQFF	TGTGCCAGCAGTATGCGCGGGACTGGGAACCACAATGAGCAGTTCTTC